What follows describes a single T cell receptor beta chain. Replicate PCRs run on unsorted PBMC used 250 to 300 ng DNA, which was about 30,000 T cell genomes. This table comes from immunoSEQ multiplex PCR, and its TCRdb copy is limited to in-frame clones, with some not included. The table lists about 480,000 clones, about three quarters of them singletons. V was shortened by 1 base and J by 10 bases, with 11 bases between the two germline ends. Germline V gene lookup returns CDR1 SGHTA and CDR2 FQGNSA. This CDR3 region has 13 residues. Nashville, Tennessee was home to all donors, each a Caucasian adult. This sample stems from a study of shared clonotypes between healthy human individuals.

Sequencing was done on a sample of PBMCs. The rearrangement uses TRBV7-2 and TRBJ2-1; no reliable D call. The receptor was derived from a woman aged 40 to 49 in good health. Some clones in this sample may be carry-over from other donors' samples. CDR3 DNA: TGTGCCAGCAGCTTAGGGGCCATCGGAGAGCAGTTCTTC. It specifies CASSLGAIGEQFF.